This TCR beta chain was sequenced in a study of CD8 T cells in Susac syndrome. After extraction with the RNeasy kit, about 0.5 to 1 ug of the RNA was reverse transcribed using random hexamers. TCR beta CDR3 was amplified by immunoSEQ multiplex PCR. This amplification extended across 54 Vbeta and 13 Jbeta segments. MiXCR was run by TCRdb on the immunoSEQ multiplex PCR reads, yielding one entry per CDR3 protein. The sample has 200,000 or so distinct CDR3 sequences, about 90% seen once; the top ten hold roughly 0.13%. Germline CDR1 is LNHDA and CDR2 is SQIVND (reference sequence). The V end was cut by 3 bases, the J end by 11 bases, with 16 bases between. CDR3 size: 13 residues. From blood CD8+ and CD4+ T cells, TCR beta sequences were generated. Negative isolation yielded the CD8+ and CD4+ T cells, while FACS enriched the TEMRA cells.

The chain has TRBV19 and TRBJ1-1; D remains unclear. What was sequenced was CD8+ T cells from PBMCs. The TCR sequence derives from a human donor with multiple sclerosis. The CDR3: CASSIDGPNRAFF. CDR3 nucleotides: TGTGCCAGTAGTATTGACGGTCCTAATAGGGCTTTCTTT.